Listed here is a single TCR beta chain. The data originate from a study of blood T cell repertoires in COVID-19. Method: immunoSEQ multiplex PCR; TCRdb's copy keeps in-frame clones and lacks some. Of about 360,000 clones in the sample, 86% were seen once. Between the trimmed V and J ends, which lost 0 bases and 8 bases, there was a span of 10 bases. CDR1 and CDR2 from the germline V gene are LGHDT and YNNKEL (reference sequence). This CDR3 has 13 amino acids. The specimen sequenced was peripheral blood. This chain connects TRBV3-1 (or the pseudogene TRBV3-2) to TRBJ1-2; D is ambiguous. The source of this sequence is an older woman with COVID-19, enrolled during active disease. CDR3 coding DNA: TGTGCCAGCAGCCAAGATCGTGCGGGGGGCTACACCTTC. Translation gives CASSQDRAGGYTF.